This T cell receptor (beta chain) stems from a study of blood T cell repertoires in COVID-19. Looking at the study overall: Acute and convalescent COVID-19 samples came from the United States, Italy and Spain. In each case, the material was cDNA or gDNA derived from T cells, B-cell-depleted T cells, or PBMCs.

Between the trimmed V and J ends, which lost 3 bases and 0 bases, there was a span of 6 bases. The germline V gene encodes CDR1 LNHDA and CDR2 SQIVND (reference sequence). The CDR3 totals 14 residues. Per the study methods: Counts of nucleated cells, estimated from reference gene primer amplification, were obtained. The method was immunoSEQ multiplex PCR; TCRdb's version includes in-frame clones alone and lacks a portion of them. V and J calls and clone size are given by that table; D and trimming were obtained from the DNA. The table includes 150,000 to 200,000 clones, approximately 79% detected once.

The rearrangement joins TRBV19 to TRBJ1-3, with D uncertain. Sequencing used peripheral blood. This receptor was obtained from a man aged 60 to 75 with active or convalescent COVID-19. The CDR3 DNA is TGTGCCAGTAGTATTCAGCGCTCTGGAAACACCATATATTTT. Translating it yields CASSIQRSGNTIYF. Combining the CDR3 with reference TRBV19 and TRBJ1-3 gives the whole variable domain DGGITQSPKYLFRKEGQNVTLSCEQNLNHDAMYWYRQDPGQGLRLIYYSQIVNDFQKGDIAEGYSVSREKKESFPLTVTSAQKNPTAFYLCASSIQRSGNTIYFGEGSWLTVV.